This record looks at one T cell receptor beta chain sequence and its context. No base-level quality is on record; no much larger clone is a single base apart. Thawed, overnight-rested PBMC were stained with GMM-loaded CD1B tetramer, a Live/Dead dye and anti-CD3, then sorted on a FACS Aria II. CD1B tetramers were loaded with C32 glucose monomycolate purified from Rhodococcus equi. Before cryopreservation, the PBMC used for tetramer sorting had been depleted of CD14-expressing monocytes as part of a separate study. From each donor, around 100,000 tetramer-negative cells were sorted and were analyzed alongside the tetramer-positive cells. Antigen-specific T cells were sorted from a few healthy South African adults using GMM-loaded CD1B tetramers. The sample is drawn from a study of T cells in tuberculosis (dated by TCRdb to the late 2010s). Concerning the study at large: To characterize T cells specific for the mycobacterial lipid antigen glucose monomycolate (GMM), the study used CD1B tetramers together with high-throughput TCR immunosequencing.

TCR-alpha and TCR-beta chains were sequenced unpaired, so chain pairing information was not available. The immunoSEQ multiplex PCR assay was used to generate TCR libraries, with TCR-beta and/or TCR-alpha/delta assays applied to each sample. Amplified TCR libraries were sequenced on the Illumina high-throughput platform. The original pipeline was this. Clustering and dimensionality reduction were performed using pairwise TCRdist distances among GMM-specific receptors from ex vivo sorted or in vitro expanded T cells. Sequence motifs defined by gene usage and CDR3 content were checked for enrichment by comparing tetramer-positive and tetramer-negative populations. As stored in TCRdb, this immuneACCESS dataset retains in-frame rearrangements with V and J assigned. A fraction of the clones does not appear; measured against another copy, unresolved V genes explain less than half of the discrepancy, and the remainder lacks a known reason. The DNA was the basis for D and trimming; V, J and clone size are from that table. The sample table contains some 60,000 clones; only one count was recorded for under 90% of them. Together, the top ten hold roughly 12% of the sample.

The cysteine opens and the phenylalanine closes a CDR3 of 16 amino acids. Of all the DNA, just the CDR3 is kept, 48 bases in frame from base 1. The junction shows trimming of 5 bases on V and 7 bases on J, and the gene matches do not reach 15 bases of it. CDR1 SEHNR and CDR2 FQNEAQ are derived from the germline V gene (reference sequence). What the study reported, not specific to this receptor: T cells that bind the CD1B-GMM tetramer with low affinity may not have been captured by the stringent sort gate.

This receptor was taken from an adult woman with latent tuberculosis. The sequence joins TRBV7-9 to TRBJ2-5, with TRBD2 identical over 8 junction bases. Sequencing used CD1b-GMM tetramer-negative cells sorted from PBMCs. The cell subset or site label here, explained by the study, means: T cells not binding CD1B-GMM tetramer, sorted from same donor. The CDR3 is CASSPTSRAGVVTQYF. Here is the DNA: TGTGCCAGCAGCCCCACATCCCGAGCGGGAGTGGTGACCCAGTACTTC.